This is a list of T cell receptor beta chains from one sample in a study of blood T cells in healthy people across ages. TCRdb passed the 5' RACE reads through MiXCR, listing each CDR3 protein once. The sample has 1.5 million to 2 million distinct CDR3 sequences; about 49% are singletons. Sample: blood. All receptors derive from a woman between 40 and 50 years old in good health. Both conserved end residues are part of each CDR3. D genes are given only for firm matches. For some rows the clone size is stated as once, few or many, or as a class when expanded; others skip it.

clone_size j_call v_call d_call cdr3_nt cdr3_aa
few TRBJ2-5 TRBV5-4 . TGTGCCAGCAGCCTGTTACAAGAGGCCCAGTACTTC CASSLLQEAQYF
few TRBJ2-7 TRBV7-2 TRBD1 TGTGCCAGCAGCTTTCCCGGGACAGGATTCTACGAGCAGTACTTC CASSFPGTGFYEQYF
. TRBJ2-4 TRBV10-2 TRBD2 TGCGCCAGCAGTCATAGCGGGGGAGCGTACTTC CASSHSGGAYF
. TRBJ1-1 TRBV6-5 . TGTGCCAGCAGTTACTCTAACGGTCCGGGCACTGAAGCTTTCTTT CASSYSNGPGTEAFF
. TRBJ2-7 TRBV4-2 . TGTGCCAGCAGCCAGGAACTAGCCTCCGCCCAGTACTTC CASSQELASAQYF
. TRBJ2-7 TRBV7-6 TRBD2 TGTGCCAGCAGCCTCACGAGACTAGCGGGGGACAATGAGCAGTACTTC CASSLTRLAGDNEQYF
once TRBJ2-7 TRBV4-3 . TGCGCCAACAGCCAAGTCAGATCCCACGAGCAGTACTTC CANSQVRSHEQYF
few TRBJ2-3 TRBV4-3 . TGCGCCAGCAGCCAAGGACAGCCTAGCACAGATACGCAGTATTTT CASSQGQPSTDTQYF
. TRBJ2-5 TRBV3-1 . TGTGCCAGCAGCCAAGATTCTCGGCAGACCCAGTACTTC CASSQDSRQTQYF
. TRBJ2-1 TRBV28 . TGTGCCAGCAGACCGAACCGACAGATAATAACCCAAGAGACCCAGTTCTTC CASRPNRQIITQETQFF
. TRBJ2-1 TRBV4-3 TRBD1 TGCGCCAGCAGCCAAGATCGGGCAGGGGGCCCATCTACCCACAGTGAGCAGTTCTTC CASSQDRAGGPSTHSEQFF
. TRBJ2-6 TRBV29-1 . TGCAGCGTTGAAGATGAGGGGGCCAACGTCCTGACTTTC CSVEDEGANVLTF
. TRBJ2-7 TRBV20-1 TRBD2 TGCAACTGTTGGGCGGGGGGCTTCGAGCAGTACTTC CNCWAGGFEQYF
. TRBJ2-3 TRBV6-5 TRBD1 TGTGCCAGCAGTTACTATGGACAGGATATCACAGATACGCAGTATTTT CASSYYGQDITDTQYF
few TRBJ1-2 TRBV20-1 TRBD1 TGCAGTGCTAGATCGCCGGGACAGGGGTTCGGCTACACCTTC CSARSPGQGFGYTF
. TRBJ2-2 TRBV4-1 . TGCGCCAGCAGCCAAGTTGTCCTAGCAACGAACACCGGGGAGCTGTTTTTT CASSQVVLATNTGELFF
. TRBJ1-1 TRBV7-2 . TGTGCCAGCAGCTTCCGGACCCTGGGCCCGAACACTGAAGCTTTCTTT CASSFRTLGPNTEAFF
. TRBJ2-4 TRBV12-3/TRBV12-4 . TGTGCCAGCAGCTCAACGTTAGAGCGGTCCAAAAACATTCAGTACTTC CASSSTLERSKNIQYF
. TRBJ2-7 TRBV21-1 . TGTGCCAGCAGCAAAGTTTGGCGGGGGTGTCCCTCCTACGAGCAGTACTTC CASSKVWRGCPSYEQYF
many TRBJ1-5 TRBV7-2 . TGTGCCAGCAGCTTACAGGGAGGCCAGCCCCAGCATTTT CASSLQGGQPQHF
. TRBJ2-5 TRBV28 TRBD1 TGTGCCAGCAGCCAACGGGGACAGTCCCACGAGACCCAGTACTTC CASSQRGQSHETQYF
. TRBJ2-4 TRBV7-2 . TGTGCCAGCAGTTCCGGGCCTGCCAAAAACATTCAGTACTTC CASSSGPAKNIQYF
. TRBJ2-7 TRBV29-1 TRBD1 TGCAGCGTTCCCCGACAGGGAAGCTCCTACGAGCAGTACTTC CSVPRQGSSYEQYF
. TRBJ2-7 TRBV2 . TGTGCCAGTTTACTCTCGGTGTTCTACGAGCAGTACTTC CASLLSVFYEQYF